Presented here are 2 T cell receptor beta chains from one specimen sequenced in a study of blood T cell repertoires in COVID-19. Sequencing used immunoSEQ multiplex PCR; TCRdb keeps in-frame clones, though not all of them. The data hold 150,000 or so clones, with 82% observed a single time. The sequenced sample was peripheral blood. Receptors originate from a middle-aged woman with COVID-19, enrolled during active disease.

This clone was seen only once. The CDR3 reads CASSEETLAGGGTDTQYF. The CDR3 nucleotides are TGTGCCAGCAGTGAAGAAACCTTAGCGGGGGGGGGCACAGATACGCAGTATTTT. The chain carries TRBV6-1 and TRBJ2-3; 11 nucleotides align to TRBD2. This CDR3 is 18 amino acids long. V gave up 1 base and J gave up 1 base; unmatched junction bases: 7. In germline, CDR1 is MNHNS, CDR2 SASEGT.

This sequence joins TRBV7-8 and TRBJ1-2, with D tentatively TRBD1 (6 bases). Germline values: CDR1 SGHVS, CDR2 FQNEAQ. The germline V and J ends were trimmed by 2 bases and 10 bases, with 14 bases remaining between them. The CDR3 has 13 residues. Here the CDR3 reads CASSLTGSSVYTF. CDR3 DNA: TGTGCCAGCAGCTTAACAGGGTCGTCCGTCTACACCTTC. The entire variable domain, with the rest obtained from reference TRBV7-8 and TRBJ1-2, is as follows: GAGVSQSPRYKVAKRGQDVALRCDPISGHVSLFWYQQALGQGPEFLTYFQNEAQLDKSGLPSDRFFAERPEGSVSTLKIQRTQQEDSAVYLCASSLTGSSVYTFGSGTRLTVV.